This record looks at one TCR beta chain sequence and its context. Sequencing was performed with immunoSEQ multiplex PCR; in TCRdb, only in-frame clones are kept and a portion is missing. The data show tens of thousands of clones, 92% seen once. The CDR3 consists of 13 residues. The V and J ends lost 1 base and 8 bases, in that order; junction bases with no gene match: 4. Germline lookup yields CDR1 LNHNV and CDR2 YYDKDF (reference sequence). The data derive from a study of cytomegalovirus exposure and HLA in healthy donors. The receptor was derived from a man aged 18 to 29 in good health and CMV-seropositive. The chain couples TRBV15 to TRBJ1-2, with TRBD1 matching 7 bases. The specimen sequenced was PBMCs. In DNA form, the CDR3 reads TGTGCCACCAGCAGAGGACAGGGTGACGGCTACACCTTC. This sequence encodes CATSRGQGDGYTF.